What follows are 5 T cell receptor beta chains derived from one specimen sequenced in a study of spatial heterogeneity in lung cancer. The sample's time point: sample taken at primary tumor resection. TCRdb ran MiXCR on the 5' RACE reads and lists one entry per CDR3 protein. This sample carries about 20,000 distinct CDR3 sequences, approximately 5.8% of them seen once, and the ten largest clones take around a third. Sequenced here: PBMCs, sampled at surgery. These receptors came from a male donor with early-stage non-small cell lung cancer.

In its sample, this clonotype was seen a few times. This could be a read error, since a much larger clone is one nucleotide away. The V gene is TRBV3-1, the J gene TRBJ1-1, with D maybe TRBD1 (6 bases). Germline V gives CDR1 LGHDT, CDR2 YNNKEL (reference sequence). CDR3 size: 14 residues. The CDR3 DNA is TGTGCCAGCAACCAACGGGGGGCGGACACTGAAGCTTTCTTT. It codes for CASNQRGADTEAFF. The whole variable domain, filled in from reference TRBV3-1 and TRBJ1-1, reads DTAVSQTPKYLVTQMGNDKSIKCEQNLGHDTMYWYKQDSKKFLKIMFSYNNKELIINETVPNRFSPKSPDKAHLNLHINSLELGDSAVYFCASNQRGADTEAFFGQGTRLTVV.

Ten or more counts support this clonotype. The chain is built from TRBV7-9 and TRBJ2-3, with D possibly being TRBD1 (5 bases). The germline CDR1 and CDR2 sequences are SEHNR and FQNEAQ (reference sequence). V lost 4 bases and J 1 base, leaving 18 bases between the germline ends. The CDR3 covers 17 residues. The CDR3 DNA reads TGTGCCAGCAGCTCACCCCCGGGTCAGGGCCGCACAGATACGCAGTATTTT. This encodes CASSSPPGQGRTDTQYF.

Ten or more counts support this clonotype. J is TRBJ2-1 and V is TRBV3-1; D is perhaps TRBD1 or TRBD2 (5 bases each). With 4 bases removed from V and 6 bases from J, the gap between germline ends came to 16 bases. CDR1 is LGHDT, CDR2 YNNKEL, per germline (reference sequence). The CDR3 is 15 amino acids. The CDR3 bases are TGTGCCAGCAGCCGTGGGACGGGTGCCTCCAATGAGCAGTTCTTC. Its protein is CASSRGTGASNEQFF.

The table lists this clonotype with many counts. V usage is TRBV27 and J usage is TRBJ1-4; 8 nucleotides line up with TRBD1. CDR1 is MNHEY and CDR2 is SMNVEV in the germline V gene (reference sequence). The CDR3 sequence is 12 residues long. V trimming: 5 bases; J trimming: 11 bases; junction bases outside the gene matches: 4. The CDR3 DNA reads as TGTGCCAGCAGTCGGACAGGGTTGAAACTGTTTTTT. Amino acid sequence: CASSRTGLKLFF. The full variable domain, completed using reference TRBV27 and TRBJ1-4, is EAQVTQNPRYLITVTGKKLTVTCSQNMNHEYMSWYRQDPGLGLRQIYYSMNVEVTDKGDVPEGYKVSRKEKRNFPLILESPSPNQTSLYFCASSRTGLKLFFGSGTQLSVL.

Remarks on this clonotype: A much larger clone lies a single base off, so this may be a read error. No conserved phenylalanine or tryptophan is present at the end of the CDR3, so a read error is the likely explanation. The V gene is TRBV7-3, the J gene TRBJ2-3; 8 nucleotides agree with TRBD2. The germline V gene encodes CDR1 SGHTA and CDR2 FQGTGA. This CDR3 region has 14 residues. V shed 5 bases and J 6 bases; nucleotides not matched to a gene: 7. CDR3 loop: CASSPGLAPDTQYL. CDR3 nucleotide sequence: TGTGCCAGCAGCCCAGGACTAGCTCCCGATACGCAGTATTTA.